This TCR beta chain was sequenced in a study of blood T cells in healthy people across ages. General observations from the study: Researchers report that TCR beta diversity correlated strongly with naive T cell percentage. A greater number of naive CD4+ cells and higher diversity distinguished long-lived donors from aged donors. Investigators treated diversity estimates from one million T cells as underestimates.

The CDR3 extends over 14 amino acids. CDR1 and CDR2 from the germline V gene are SQVTM and ANQGSEA. The V gene lost 3 bases and the J gene lost 0 bases, with 8 bases spanning the gap. A few counts support this clonotype. Its specificity is unknown. The authors ran a second PCR of 7 to 11 cycles using a sample-barcoded 5' primer and a J-beta primer mix. TCRdb reanalysed the 5' RACE reads using MiXCR and keeps one entry per CDR3 protein. Among fewer than 1 million distinct CDR3 sequences, approximately 44% were seen once, and the ten largest hold around 18%. The sequencing input was blood. V and J are TRBV29-1 and TRBJ2-2, with TRBD2 as a possible D gene (6 bases). The sequence came from a man in his 60s in good health. CDR3 region: CSVEGLANTGELFF. CDR3 sequence (DNA): TGCAGCGTTGAGGGACTTGCGAACACCGGGGAGCTGTTTTTT.